This TCR beta chain was profiled in a study of T-cell memory formation after mild COVID-19. Study as a whole: For the most part, TCR clusters were specific to one donor.

The germline CDR1 and CDR2 sequences are SGHVS and FNYEAQ. This CDR3 is 13 amino acids long. V gave up 5 bases and J gave up 7 bases, with 14 bases separating them. MiXCR, run by TCRdb on the 5' RACE reads, gives a single entry per CDR3 protein. This repertoire shows under 450,000 distinct CDR3 sequences, 20% to 25% found once; its top ten account for around a fifth. Sequencing used PBMCs or a T cell subset sorted from them (not recorded which). This receptor was taken from a man between 18 and 29 years old who had mild COVID-19 (a few samples of this study predate the infection). Cell type and time point are not known. The chain employs TRBV7-6 and TRBJ1-1, with D hard to call. DNA of the CDR3: TGTGCCAGCAGCCCCGGCCTCGCCGGTGAAGCTTTCTTT. This translates into CASSPGLAGEAFF.